This TCR beta chain is from a study of blood T cell repertoires in COVID-19. Study overall: The United States, Italy and Spain were the sources of the acute and convalescent COVID-19 samples. PBMCs, B-cell-depleted T cells, or T cells provided the cDNA or gDNA that made up the material.

Per the authors' pipeline: How many nucleated cells were present was estimated from reference gene primer amplification. The table came from immunoSEQ multiplex PCR; TCRdb's copy has only in-frame clones and leaves some out. V and J calls and clone size are those listed in that table; D and trimming were worked out from the DNA. The sample lists under 300,000 clones, 90% occurring once. Seattle enrolled patients during active infection and tracked them longitudinally. The CDR3 has 15 residues. Deletions cut 0 bases from V and 0 bases from J, with 7 bases between. Germline CDR1 reads SGDLS; CDR2 reads YYNGEE.

Sequenced input: peripheral blood. The receptor was derived from a woman aged 55-70 years with COVID-19, enrolled during active disease. The chain employs TRBV9 and TRBJ1-3; D is uncertain. This CDR3 reads CASSVDPVSGNTIYF. The CDR3 region has the DNA TGTGCCAGCAGCGTAGATCCGGTCTCTGGAAACACCATATATTTT. Together with reference TRBV9 and TRBJ1-3, the CDR3 gives the full variable domain: DSGVTQTPKHLITATGQRVTLRCSPRSGDLSVYWYQQSLDQGLQFLIQYYNGEERAKGNILERFSAQQFPDLHSELNLSSLELGDSALYFCASSVDPVSGNTIYFGEGSWLTVV.